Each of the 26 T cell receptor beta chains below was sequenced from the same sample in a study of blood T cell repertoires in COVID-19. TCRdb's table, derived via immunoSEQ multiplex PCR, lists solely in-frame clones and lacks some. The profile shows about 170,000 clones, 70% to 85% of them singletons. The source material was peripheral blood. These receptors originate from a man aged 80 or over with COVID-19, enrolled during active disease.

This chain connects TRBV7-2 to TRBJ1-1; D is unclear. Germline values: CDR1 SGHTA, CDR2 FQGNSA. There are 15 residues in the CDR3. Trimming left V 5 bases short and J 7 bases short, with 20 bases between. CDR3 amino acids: CASSRLSAGLNEAFF. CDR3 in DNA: TGTGCCAGCAGCCGCCTTTCGGCGGGGTTGAATGAAGCTTTCTTT.

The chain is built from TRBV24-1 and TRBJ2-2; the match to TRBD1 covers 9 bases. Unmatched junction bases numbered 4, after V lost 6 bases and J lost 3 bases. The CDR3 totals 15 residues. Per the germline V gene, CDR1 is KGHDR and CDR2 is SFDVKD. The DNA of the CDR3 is TGTGCCACCAGTTCTGACAGGGGGGACACCGGGGAGCTGTTTTTT. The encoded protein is CATSSDRGDTGELFF.

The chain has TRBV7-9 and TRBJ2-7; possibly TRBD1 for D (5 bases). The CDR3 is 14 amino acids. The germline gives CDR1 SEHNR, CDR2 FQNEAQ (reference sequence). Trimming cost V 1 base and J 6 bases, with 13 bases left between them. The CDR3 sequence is CASSLGGTFAEQYF. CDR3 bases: TGTGCCAGCAGCTTAGGGGGCACCTTCGCCGAGCAGTACTTC.

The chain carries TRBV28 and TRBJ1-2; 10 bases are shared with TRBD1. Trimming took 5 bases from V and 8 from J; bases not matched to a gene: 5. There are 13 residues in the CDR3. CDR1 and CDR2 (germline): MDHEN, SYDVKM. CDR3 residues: CASSAPDRGGYTF. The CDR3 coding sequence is TGTGCCAGCAGTGCCCCGGACAGGGGGGGCTACACCTTC.

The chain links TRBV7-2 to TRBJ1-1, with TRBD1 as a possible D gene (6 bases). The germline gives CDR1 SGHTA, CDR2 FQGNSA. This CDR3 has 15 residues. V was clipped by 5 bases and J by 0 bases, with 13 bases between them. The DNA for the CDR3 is TGTGCCAGCAGCCCCCGGACAGCAATGAACACTGAAGCTTTCTTT. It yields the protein CASSPRTAMNTEAFF.

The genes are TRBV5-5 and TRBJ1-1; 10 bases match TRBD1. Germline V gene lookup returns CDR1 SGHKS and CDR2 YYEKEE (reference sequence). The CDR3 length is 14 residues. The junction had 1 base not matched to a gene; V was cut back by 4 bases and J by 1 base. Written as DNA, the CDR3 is TGTGCCAGCAGCCGGGACAGGGGGAACACTGAAGCTTTCTTT. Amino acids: CASSRDRGNTEAFF.

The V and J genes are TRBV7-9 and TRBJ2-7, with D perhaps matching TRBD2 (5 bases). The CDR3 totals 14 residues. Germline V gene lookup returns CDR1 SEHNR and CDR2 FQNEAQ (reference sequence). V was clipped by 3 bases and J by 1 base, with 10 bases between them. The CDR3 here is CASSLAEVSYEQYF. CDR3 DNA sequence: TGTGCCAGCAGCTTGGCGGAGGTGTCCTACGAGCAGTACTTC.

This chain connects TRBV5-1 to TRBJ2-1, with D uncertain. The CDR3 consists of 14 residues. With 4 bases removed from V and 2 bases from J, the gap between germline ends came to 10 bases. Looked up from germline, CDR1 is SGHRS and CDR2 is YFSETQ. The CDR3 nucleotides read TGCGCCAGCAGCCCCGAACTAACCTACAATGAGCAGTTCTTC. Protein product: CASSPELTYNEQFF. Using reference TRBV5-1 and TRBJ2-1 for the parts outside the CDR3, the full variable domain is KAGVTQTPRYLIKTRGQQVTLSCSPISGHRSVSWYQQTPGQGLQFLFEYFSETQRNKGNFPGRFSGRQFSNSRSEMNVSTLELGDSALYLCASSPELTYNEQFFGPGTRLTVL.

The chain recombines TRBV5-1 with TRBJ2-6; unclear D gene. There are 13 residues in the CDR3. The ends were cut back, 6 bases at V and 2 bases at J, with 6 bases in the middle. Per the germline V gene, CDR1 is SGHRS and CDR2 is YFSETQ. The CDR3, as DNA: TGCGCCAGCACATCCCCTGGGGCCAACGTCCTGACTTTC. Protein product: CASTSPGANVLTF.

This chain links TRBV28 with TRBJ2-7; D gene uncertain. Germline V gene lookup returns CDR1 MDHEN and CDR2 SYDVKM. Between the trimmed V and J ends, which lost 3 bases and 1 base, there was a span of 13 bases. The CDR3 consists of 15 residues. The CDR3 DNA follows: TGTGCCAGCAGTTTTGGCGGCTCCAAATCCTACGAGCAGTACTTC. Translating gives CASSFGGSKSYEQYF.

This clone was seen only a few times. CDR3 region: CASSGWDRGGEKLFF. DNA of the CDR3: TGTGCCAGCAGTGGATGGGACAGGGGTGGTGAAAAACTGTTTTTT. This chain links TRBV2 with TRBJ1-4, with TRBD1 matching 10 bases. The CDR3 is 15 amino acids. Germline loops: CDR1 SNHLY, CDR2 FYNNEI. Trimming took 4 bases from V and 7 from J; bases not matched to a gene: 6.

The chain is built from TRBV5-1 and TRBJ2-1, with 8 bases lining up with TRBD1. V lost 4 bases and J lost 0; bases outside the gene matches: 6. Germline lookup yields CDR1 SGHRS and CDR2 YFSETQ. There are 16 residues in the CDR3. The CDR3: CASSPTGASSYNEQFF. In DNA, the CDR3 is TGCGCCAGCAGCCCGACAGGGGCTAGCTCCTACAATGAGCAGTTCTTC.

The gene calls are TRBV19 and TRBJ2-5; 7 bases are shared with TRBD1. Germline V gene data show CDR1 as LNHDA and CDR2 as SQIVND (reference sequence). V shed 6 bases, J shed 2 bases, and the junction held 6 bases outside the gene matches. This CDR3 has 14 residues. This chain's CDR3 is CASRAQGVQETQYF. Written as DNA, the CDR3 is TGTGCCAGTAGGGCCCAGGGGGTACAAGAGACCCAGTACTTC.

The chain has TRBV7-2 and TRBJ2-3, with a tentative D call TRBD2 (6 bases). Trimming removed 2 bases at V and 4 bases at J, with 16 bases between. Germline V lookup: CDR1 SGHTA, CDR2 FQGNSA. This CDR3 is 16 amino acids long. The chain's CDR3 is CASSLYKGLGADTQYF. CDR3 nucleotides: TGTGCCAGCAGCTTATATAAGGGACTCGGTGCAGATACGCAGTATTTT.

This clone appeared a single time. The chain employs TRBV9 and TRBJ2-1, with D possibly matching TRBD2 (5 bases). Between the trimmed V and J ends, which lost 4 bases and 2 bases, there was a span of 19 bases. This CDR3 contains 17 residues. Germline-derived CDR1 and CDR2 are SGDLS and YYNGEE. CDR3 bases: TGTGCCAGCAGCACTCGACACGGGATCGGCGCCTACAATGAGCAGTTCTTC. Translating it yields CASSTRHGIGAYNEQFF.

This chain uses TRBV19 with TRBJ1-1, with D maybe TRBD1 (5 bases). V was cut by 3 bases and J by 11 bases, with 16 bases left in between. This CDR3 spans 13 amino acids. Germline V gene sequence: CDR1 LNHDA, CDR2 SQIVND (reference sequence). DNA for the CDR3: TGTGCCAGTAGTATGGATCGGGGGGAAATGGCTTTCTTT. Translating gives CASSMDRGEMAFF.

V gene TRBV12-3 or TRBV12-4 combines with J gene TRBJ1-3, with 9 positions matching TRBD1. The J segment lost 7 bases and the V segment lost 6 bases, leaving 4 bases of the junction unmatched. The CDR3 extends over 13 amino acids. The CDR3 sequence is CASSTGGRNTIYF. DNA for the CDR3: TGTGCCAGCAGCACAGGGGGCCGGAACACCATATATTTT.

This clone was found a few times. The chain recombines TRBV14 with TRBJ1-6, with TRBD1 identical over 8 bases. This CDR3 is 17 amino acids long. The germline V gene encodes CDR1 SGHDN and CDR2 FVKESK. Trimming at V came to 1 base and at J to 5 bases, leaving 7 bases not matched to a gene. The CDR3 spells CASSQVGIQGDNSPLHF. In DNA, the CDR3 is TGTGCCAGCAGCCAAGTGGGGATACAGGGGGATAATTCACCCCTCCACTTT.

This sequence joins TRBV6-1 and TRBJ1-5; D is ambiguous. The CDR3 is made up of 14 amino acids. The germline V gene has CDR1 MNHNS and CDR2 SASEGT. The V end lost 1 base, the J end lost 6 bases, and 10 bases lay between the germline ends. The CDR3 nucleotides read TGTGCCAGCAGTGAAGGGGGAGGCGGTCAGCCCCAGCATTTT. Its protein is CASSEGGGGQPQHF.

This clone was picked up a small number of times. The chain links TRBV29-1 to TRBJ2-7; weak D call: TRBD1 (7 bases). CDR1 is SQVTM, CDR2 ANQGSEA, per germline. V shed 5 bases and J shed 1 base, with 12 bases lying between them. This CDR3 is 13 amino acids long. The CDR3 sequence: CSVRQGGSYEQYF. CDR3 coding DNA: TGCAGCGTTCGGCAGGGGGGATCCTACGAGCAGTACTTC.

CDR3 sequence: CASSAATVNQPQHF. CDR3 DNA: TGTGCCAGCAGTGCAGCGACAGTCAATCAGCCCCAGCATTTT. V is TRBV2 and J is TRBJ1-5; a possible D gene is TRBD1 (5 bases). Trimming took 4 bases from V and 3 from J, leaving 10 bases between them. The V gene's germline CDR1 is SNHLY and CDR2 FYNNEI. There are 14 residues in the CDR3. Full variable domain (missing parts from reference TRBV2 and TRBJ1-5): EPEVTQTPSHQVTQMGQEVILRCVPISNHLYFYWYRQILGQKVEFLVSFYNNEISEKSEIFDDQFSVERPDGSNFTLKIRSTKLEDSAMYFCASSAATVNQPQHFGDGTRLSIL.

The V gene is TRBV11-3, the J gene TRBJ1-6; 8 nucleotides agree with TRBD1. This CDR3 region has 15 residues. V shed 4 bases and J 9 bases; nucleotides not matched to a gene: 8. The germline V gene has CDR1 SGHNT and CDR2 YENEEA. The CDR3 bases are TGTGCCAGCAGCTACAGGGGGGGGGCCGCTTCACCCCTCCACTTT. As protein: CASSYRGGAASPLHF.

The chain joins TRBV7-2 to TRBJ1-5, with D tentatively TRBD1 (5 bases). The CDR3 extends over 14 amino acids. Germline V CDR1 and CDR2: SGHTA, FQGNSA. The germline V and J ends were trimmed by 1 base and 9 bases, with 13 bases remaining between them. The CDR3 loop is CASSLGDLGGPQHF. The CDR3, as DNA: TGTGCCAGCAGCTTAGGGGACCTGGGGGGGCCCCAGCATTTT.

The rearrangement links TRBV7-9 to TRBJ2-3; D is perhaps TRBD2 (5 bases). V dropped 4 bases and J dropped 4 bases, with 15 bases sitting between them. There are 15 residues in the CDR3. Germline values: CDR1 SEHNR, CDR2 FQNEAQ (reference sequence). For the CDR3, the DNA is TGTGCCAGCAGCTCTGGACTCTCAAGGGCAGATACGCAGTATTTT. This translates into CASSSGLSRADTQYF.

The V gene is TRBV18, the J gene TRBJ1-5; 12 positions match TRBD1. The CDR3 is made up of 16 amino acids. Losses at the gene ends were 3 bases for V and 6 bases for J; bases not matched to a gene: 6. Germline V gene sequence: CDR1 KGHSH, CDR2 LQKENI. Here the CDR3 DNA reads TGTGCCAGCTCACCGGGACAGGGGGCGGTAGGTCAGCCCCAGCATTTT. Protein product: CASSPGQGAVGQPQHF.

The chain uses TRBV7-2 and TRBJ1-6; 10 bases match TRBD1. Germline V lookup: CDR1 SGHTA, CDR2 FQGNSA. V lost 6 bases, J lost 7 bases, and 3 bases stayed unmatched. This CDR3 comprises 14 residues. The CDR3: CASRMTGGNSPLHF. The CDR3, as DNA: TGTGCCAGCAGGATGACAGGGGGCAATTCACCCCTCCACTTT.